These T cell receptor beta chains were read from a single sample in a study of T cell changes during pregnancy in multiple sclerosis. Here immunoSEQ multiplex PCR was the method, and the copy in TCRdb shows in-frame clones only, minus some. Of 54,000 or so clones detected, around 93% appear once; the ten largest clones hold roughly 0.35%. The specimen was CD4+ T cells from peripheral blood mononuclear cells, collected before pregnancy. These TCRs come from a female donor with multiple sclerosis, enrolled in a pregnancy study. CDR3s include the opening cysteine and the closing phenylalanine or tryptophan. A D gene is named only where the DNA matches it firmly. For some rows the clone size is stated as once, few or many, or as a class when expanded; others skip it.

clone_size	j_call	d_call	v_call	cdr3_aa	cdr3_nt
.	TRBJ2-5	TRBD2	TRBV13	CASSSSGVRGETQYF	TGTGCCAGCAGCTCTAGCGGGGTGAGGGGGGAGACCCAGTACTTC
.	TRBJ2-5	.	TRBV29-1	CSVEGGGGVGETQYF	TGCAGCGTTGAAGGGGGTGGAGGGGTTGGTGAGACCCAGTACTTC
.	TRBJ2-7	.	TRBV7-6	CASSLLSVEREQYF	TGTGCCAGCAGCCTCTTGTCGGTTGAGCGCGAGCAGTACTTC
.	TRBJ2-7	TRBD1	TRBV10-3	CAISVIRGHGEQYF	TGTGCCATCAGTGTCATCAGGGGGCACGGCGAGCAGTACTTC
.	TRBJ1-1	TRBD1	TRBV6-5	CASSYSTGVRTEAFF	TGTGCCAGCAGTTATTCCACAGGGGTGCGCACTGAAGCTTTCTTT
.	TRBJ1-3	.	TRBV18	CASSPTTDSGNTIYF	TGTGCCAGCTCACCGACGACAGACTCTGGAAACACCATATATTTT
.	TRBJ2-3	.	TRBV10-2	CASSEGRGITDTQYF	TGCGCCAGCAGTGAGGGTCGCGGGATTACAGATACGCAGTATTTT
once	TRBJ2-6	.	TRBV23-1	CASSRDSCSGANVLTF	TGCGCCAGCAGCCGGGACTCATGCTCTGGGGCCAACGTCCTGACTTTC
.	TRBJ1-1	.	TRBV15	CATSRGPAVEAFF	TGTGCCACCAGCAGAGGCCCTGCAGTTGAAGCTTTCTTT
.	TRBJ2-3	.	TRBV2	CASSVSLVSTDTQYF	TGTGCCAGCAGTGTTTCCTTAGTGAGCACAGATACGCAGTATTTT
.	TRBJ1-5	TRBD1	TRBV19	CASSTTGVGSNQPQHF	TGTGCCAGTAGTACGACAGGGGTGGGAAGCAATCAGCCCCAGCATTTT
.	TRBJ2-7	TRBD1	TRBV5-4	CASSFTGVYEQYF	TGTGCCAGCAGCTTTACAGGGGTTTACGAGCAGTACTTC
.	TRBJ2-1	TRBD2	TRBV19	CASSELLGTSGNNEQFF	TGTGCCAGTAGCGAGCTATTAGGGACTAGCGGGAACAATGAGCAGTTCTTC
.	TRBJ2-3	.	TRBV6-1	CAEGGEVAADTQYF	TGTGCTGAGGGGGGGGAGGTGGCGGCAGATACGCAGTATTTT
.	TRBJ2-1	TRBD2	TRBV6-5	CASTPGVAGVGEQFF	TGTGCCAGCACCCCAGGGGTAGCGGGAGTGGGTGAGCAGTTCTTC
.	TRBJ2-1	.	TRBV6-5	CASSTPFGEQFF	TGTGCCAGCAGTACTCCGTTCGGTGAGCAGTTCTTC
.	TRBJ2-3	.	TRBV7-2	CASSLAGLAGDTQYF	TGTGCCAGCAGCTTAGCGGGCCTGGCGGGAGATACGCAGTATTTT
.	TRBJ2-1	.	TRBV11-3	CASSLSGGSYEQFF	TGTGCCAGCAGCCTGAGTGGCGGTAGCTATGAGCAGTTCTTC
.	TRBJ1-1	.	TRBV7-9	CATLYGEAFF	TGTGCCACCTTATACGGTGAAGCTTTCTTT
.	TRBJ1-4	.	TRBV27	CASRPAKGNEKLFF	TGTGCCAGCAGACCCGCGAAGGGGAATGAAAAACTGTTTTTT
.	TRBJ1-1	.	TRBV7-2	CASTARRQAEAFF	TGTGCCAGCACCGCCCGGAGGCAGGCTGAAGCTTTCTTT
few	TRBJ1-1	.	TRBV9	CASSPTTGNTEAFF	TGTGCCAGCAGCCCGACGACGGGTAACACTGAAGCTTTCTTT
.	TRBJ1-1	.	TRBV28	CASSPGALNTEAFF	TGTGCCAGCAGCCCAGGGGCGTTGAACACTGAAGCTTTCTTT
.	TRBJ2-1	TRBD2	TRBV28	CASSLSGRANEQFF	TGTGCCAGCAGTCTTAGCGGGAGGGCAAATGAGCAGTTCTTC
.	TRBJ2-1	TRBD2	TRBV6-4	CASSGLAGVNEQFF	TGTGCCAGCAGCGGACTAGCGGGAGTAAATGAGCAGTTCTTC
.	TRBJ1-1	.	TRBV5-1	CASSLDGAAGTEAFF	TGCGCCAGCAGCTTGGATGGGGCGGCCGGGACTGAAGCTTTCTTT
.	TRBJ2-1	.	TRBV11-2	CASSLDLEYLSNEQFF	TGTGCCAGCAGCTTAGATCTCGAATACCTGAGCAATGAGCAGTTCTTC
.	TRBJ2-1	.	TRBV9	CASSASAEYEQFF	TGTGCCAGCAGCGCCTCCGCGGAGTATGAGCAGTTCTTC
.	TRBJ2-1	.	TRBV7-2	CASSLGQAGHDEQFF	TGTGCCAGCAGCTTGGGACAAGCGGGACATGACGAGCAGTTCTTC
.	TRBJ2-7	.	TRBV9	CASSSPSASYEQYF	TGTGCCAGCAGCTCTCCTAGCGCGTCCTACGAGCAGTACTTC
.	TRBJ1-1	.	TRBV5-1	CASSLGDFGNTEAFF	TGCGCCAGCAGCTTGGGTGATTTCGGGAACACTGAAGCTTTCTTT
.	TRBJ2-7	.	TRBV29-1	CSVGAGAYEQYF	TGCAGCGTTGGAGCGGGCGCCTACGAGCAGTACTTC
.	TRBJ2-7	.	TRBV4-3	CASSQDAGPNIYEQYF	TGCGCCAGCAGCCAAGATGCTGGGCCTAATATTTACGAGCAGTACTTC
many	TRBJ2-1	.	TRBV5-6	CASHRYNEQFF	TGTGCCAGTCACAGGTACAATGAGCAGTTCTTC
.	TRBJ1-2	TRBD1	TRBV28	CASSFGTGWGYGYTF	TGTGCCAGCAGTTTTGGGACAGGGTGGGGCTATGGCTACACCTTC
.	TRBJ1-2	.	TRBV10-1	CASSEERGGGYTF	TGCGCCAGCAGTGAAGAAAGGGGGGGTGGCTACACCTTC
.	TRBJ2-5	TRBD2	TRBV5-4	CASSLPSGSKETQYF	TGTGCCAGCAGCTTGCCTAGCGGGAGCAAAGAGACCCAGTACTTC
once	TRBJ2-5	.	TRBV6-1	CASSGGVQETQYF	TGTGCCAGCAGTGGCGGGGTCCAAGAGACCCAGTACTTC
.	TRBJ1-5	.	TRBV2	CASSFEQGRNQPQHF	TGTGCCAGCAGTTTCGAACAGGGTCGCAATCAGCCCCAGCATTTT
.	TRBJ1-1	.	TRBV19	CASSMRGTEAFF	TGTGCCAGTAGTATGAGGGGGACTGAAGCTTTCTTT
.	TRBJ2-7	TRBD1	TRBV5-6	CASSFRDRATQYF	TGTGCCAGCAGCTTCCGGGACAGGGCCACGCAGTACTTC
.	TRBJ2-1	TRBD1	TRBV5-1	CASSSGQSSLPSNEQFF	TGCGCCAGCAGCTCGGGACAGTCCTCACTCCCTTCAAATGAGCAGTTCTTC
.	TRBJ2-1	.	TRBV2	CASSIGRDGNEQFF	TGTGCCAGCAGTATAGGGCGGGACGGCAATGAGCAGTTCTTC
.	TRBJ2-2	TRBD2	TRBV28	CASTAGGIPGELFF	TGTGCCAGCACAGCGGGAGGGATTCCCGGGGAGCTGTTTTTT
.	TRBJ1-5	TRBD1	TRBV28	CASSLLDRDNQPQHF	TGTGCCAGCAGTTTACTTGACAGGGATAATCAGCCCCAGCATTTT
.	TRBJ2-1	.	TRBV9	CASSFNEASEQFF	TGTGCCAGCAGCTTTAATGAGGCGAGTGAGCAGTTCTTC
.	TRBJ2-7	TRBD2	TRBV2	CASSIKTSIYEQYF	TGTGCCAGCAGCATAAAGACTAGCATCTACGAGCAGTACTTC
.	TRBJ2-7	.	TRBV6-6	CASRSDTYEQYF	TGTGCCAGCAGGAGTGATACCTACGAGCAGTACTTC
once	TRBJ1-3	TRBD1	TRBV5-1	CASSSGTGTDTIYF	TGCGCCAGCAGCTCCGGGACAGGGACCGACACCATATATTTT
.	TRBJ1-5	TRBD1	TRBV6-6	CASSWGTGGGGQPQHF	TGTGCCAGCAGTTGGGGGACAGGGGGCGGTGGTCAGCCCCAGCATTTT
.	TRBJ2-7	.	TRBV5-4	CASSLLGGGEQYF	TGTGCCAGCAGCTTGTTAGGAGGCGGCGAGCAGTACTTC
.	TRBJ1-1	TRBD1	TRBV11-3	CASSHRTGDTEAFF	TGTGCCAGCAGTCATAGGACAGGGGACACTGAAGCTTTCTTT
.	TRBJ2-7	TRBD2	TRBV9	CASSVGLAGGPYEQYF	TGTGCCAGCAGCGTAGGACTAGCGGGAGGGCCCTACGAGCAGTACTTC
.	TRBJ2-3	.	TRBV29-1	CSVGMFWGHSPSTDTQYF	TGCAGCGTTGGAATGTTCTGGGGGCATAGCCCTAGCACAGATACGCAGTATTTT
.	TRBJ1-1	.	TRBV12-5	CASCEAPYDTEAFF	TGTGCTAGTTGTGAGGCCCCTTATGACACTGAAGCTTTCTTT
.	TRBJ2-7	TRBD1	TRBV7-8	CASSLVGSGTGAHEQYF	TGTGCCAGCAGCTTAGTGGGGTCCGGGACAGGGGCTCACGAGCAGTACTTC
.	TRBJ2-3	.	TRBV20-1	CSAPRGDTQYF	TGCAGTGCCCCGCGCGGGGATACGCAGTATTTT
.	TRBJ1-1	TRBD1	TRBV5-6	CASSLMGQGGMNTEAFF	TGTGCCAGCAGCTTGATGGGACAGGGGGGAATGAACACTGAAGCTTTCTTT